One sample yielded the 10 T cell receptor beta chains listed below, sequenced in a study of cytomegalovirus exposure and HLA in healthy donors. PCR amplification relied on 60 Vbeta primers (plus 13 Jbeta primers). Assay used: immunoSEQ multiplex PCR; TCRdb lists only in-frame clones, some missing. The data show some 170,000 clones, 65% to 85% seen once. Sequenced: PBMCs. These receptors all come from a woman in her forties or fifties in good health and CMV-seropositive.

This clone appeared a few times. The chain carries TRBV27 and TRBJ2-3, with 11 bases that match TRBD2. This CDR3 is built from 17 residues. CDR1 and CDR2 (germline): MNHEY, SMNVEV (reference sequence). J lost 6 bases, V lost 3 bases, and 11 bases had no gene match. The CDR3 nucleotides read TGTGCCAGCAGTTTGACTAGCGGGGACCACACACGGGATACGCAGTATTTT. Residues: CASSLTSGDHTRDTQYF.

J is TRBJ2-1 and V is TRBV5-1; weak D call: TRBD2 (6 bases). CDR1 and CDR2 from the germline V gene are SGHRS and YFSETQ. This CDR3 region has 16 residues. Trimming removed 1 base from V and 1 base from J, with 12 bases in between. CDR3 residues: CASSLLGGRSYNEQFF. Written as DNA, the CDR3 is TGCGCCAGCAGCTTGCTGGGGGGAAGGTCCTACAATGAGCAGTTCTTC.

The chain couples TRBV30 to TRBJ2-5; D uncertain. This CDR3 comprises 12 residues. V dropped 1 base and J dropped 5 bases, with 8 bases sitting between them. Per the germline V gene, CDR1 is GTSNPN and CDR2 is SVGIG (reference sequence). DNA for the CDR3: TGTGCCTGGAGTGGAAGCCGGGAGACCCAGTACTTC. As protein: CAWSGSRETQYF.

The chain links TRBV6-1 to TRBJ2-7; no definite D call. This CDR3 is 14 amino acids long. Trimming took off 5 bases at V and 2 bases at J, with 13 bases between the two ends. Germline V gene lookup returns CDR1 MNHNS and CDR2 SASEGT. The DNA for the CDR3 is TGTGCCAGCAGTCCACATCCCAGGCCCTACGAGCAGTACTTC. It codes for CASSPHPRPYEQYF.

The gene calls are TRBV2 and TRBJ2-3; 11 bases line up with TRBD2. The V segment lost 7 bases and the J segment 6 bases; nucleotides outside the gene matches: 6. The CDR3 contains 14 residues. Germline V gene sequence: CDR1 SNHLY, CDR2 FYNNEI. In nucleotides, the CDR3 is TGTGCCAGCACGATTCGGACTAGCGGGGATACGCAGTATTTT. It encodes CASTIRTSGDTQYF.

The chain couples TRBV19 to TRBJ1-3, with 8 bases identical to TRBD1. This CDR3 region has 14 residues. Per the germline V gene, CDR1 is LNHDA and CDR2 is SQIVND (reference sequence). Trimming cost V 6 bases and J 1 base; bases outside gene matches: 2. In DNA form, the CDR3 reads TGTGCCAGTAGGACAGGGGATTCTGGAAACACCATATATTTT. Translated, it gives CASRTGDSGNTIYF.

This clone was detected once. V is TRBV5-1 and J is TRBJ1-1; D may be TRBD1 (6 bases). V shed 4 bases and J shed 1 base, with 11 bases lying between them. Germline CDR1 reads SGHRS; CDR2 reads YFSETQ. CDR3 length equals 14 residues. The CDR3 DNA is TGCGCCAGCAGCGGGGGGGGACAGAACACTGAAGCTTTCTTT. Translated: CASSGGGQNTEAFF.

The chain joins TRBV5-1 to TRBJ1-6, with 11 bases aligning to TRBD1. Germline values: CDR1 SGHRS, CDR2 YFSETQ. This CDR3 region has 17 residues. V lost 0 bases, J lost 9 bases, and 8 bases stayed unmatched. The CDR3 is CASSLELGQGAGSPLHF. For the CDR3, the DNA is TGCGCCAGCAGCTTGGAGTTAGGACAGGGGGCAGGTTCACCCCTCCACTTT.

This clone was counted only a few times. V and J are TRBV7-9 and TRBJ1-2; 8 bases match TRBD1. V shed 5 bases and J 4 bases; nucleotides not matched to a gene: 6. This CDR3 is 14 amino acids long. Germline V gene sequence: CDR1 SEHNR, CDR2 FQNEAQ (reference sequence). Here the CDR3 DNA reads TGTGCCAGCAGCCCTGCGACAGGGGCCTATGGCTACACCTTC. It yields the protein CASSPATGAYGYTF. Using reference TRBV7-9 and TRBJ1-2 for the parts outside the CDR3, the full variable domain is DTGVSQNPRHKITKRGQNVTFRCDPISEHNRLYWYRQTLGQGPEFLTYFQNEAQLEKSRLLSDRFSAERPKGSFSTLEIQRTEQGDSAMYLCASSPATGAYGYTFGSGTRLTVV.

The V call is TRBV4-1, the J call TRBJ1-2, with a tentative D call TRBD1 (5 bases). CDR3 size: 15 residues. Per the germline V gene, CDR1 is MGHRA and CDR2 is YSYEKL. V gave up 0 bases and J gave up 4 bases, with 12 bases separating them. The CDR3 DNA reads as TGCGCCAGCAGCCAAGATCGTGGAGGGACCTATGGCTACACCTTC. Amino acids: CASSQDRGGTYGYTF.